This record concerns one T cell receptor beta chain sequence. The antigen is unknown. The data belong to a study of T cells in localized non-small cell lung cancer. Study-wide points: Uninvolved adjacent lung had higher T cell clonality than tumor and all other tissues. For the top 100 tumor clones, a median about 57 also appeared in adjacent lung.

The CDR3 has 15 residues. CDR1 is MNHGY, CDR2 SAAAGT, per germline. Trimming took 5 bases from V and 5 from J, leaving 18 bases between them. The method was immunoSEQ multiplex PCR; TCRdb's version includes in-frame clones alone and lacks a portion of them. Of more than 950 clones detected, 22% appear once; the ten largest clones hold about a sixth. Adjacent lung tissue lacking atypia was obtained at a distance of at least 2 cm from the tumor margin. The receptor comes from a woman between 35 and 75 years old with stage I lung adenocarcinoma. The sequenced sample was normal lung tissue next to the tumor, obtained before any cancer treatment. V gene TRBV6-8 combines with J gene TRBJ2-5; D not certain. CDR3 in DNA: TGTGCCAGCAGTGTTGTGGAGCCGCCGGCGGAGACCCAGTACTTC. Its protein product is CASSVVEPPAETQYF.